The 17 T cell receptor beta chains in this list originate from one sample, sequenced in a study of shared clonotypes between healthy human individuals. Generated by immunoSEQ multiplex PCR, the TCRdb table keeps only in-frame clones and is missing some. The sample consists of roughly 500,000 clones, around 79% of them appearing once. The specimen was PBMCs. The receptors shown here come from a woman between 40 and 50 years old in good health. Some clones in this sample may be carry-over from other donors' samples.

This clone appeared a few times. The chain couples TRBV10-2 to TRBJ2-5, with 10 bases lining up with TRBD1. Germline CDR1 and CDR2: WSHSY and SAAADI. There are 16 residues in the CDR3. V was pared by 8 bases and J by 5 bases, with 14 bases of the junction left unmatched. The CDR3 protein is CASRDRGGPGIETQYF. CDR3 nucleotides: TGCGCCAGCCGGGACAGGGGAGGCCCAGGGATTGAGACCCAGTACTTC.

This clone was observed a single time. In DNA, the CDR3 is TGTGCCAGCTCACCCCTAGCGGGAGCGGAGACCCAGTACTTC. Residues: CASSPLAGAETQYF. This chain joins TRBV18 and TRBJ2-5; 10 bases are a match to TRBD2. The CDR3 has 14 amino acids. After removal of 3 bases from V and 5 bases from J, the junction contained 3 bases not matched to a gene. Per germline, CDR1 KGHSH and CDR2 LQKENI.

This chain connects TRBV7-8 to TRBJ1-5; D gene uncertain. Germline V lookup: CDR1 SGHVS, CDR2 FQNEAQ. The ends were cut back, 0 bases at V and 1 base at J, with 13 bases in the middle. CDR3 length equals 17 residues. Here the CDR3 DNA reads TGTGCCAGCAGCTTAGCGGATCGGGTGGGGAGCAATCAGCCCCAGCATTTT. This codes for CASSLADRVGSNQPQHF.

V gene TRBV27 combines with J gene TRBJ2-7; weak D call: TRBD1 (6 bases). The CDR3 loop spans 14 amino acids. The germline V and J ends were trimmed by 8 bases and 2 bases, with 16 bases remaining between them. Germline lookup yields CDR1 MNHEY and CDR2 SMNVEV (reference sequence). This CDR3 is CASAGVATTYEQYF. The DNA for the CDR3 is TGTGCCAGCGCAGGGGTAGCGACTACCTACGAGCAGTACTTC.

The DNA for the CDR3 is TGTGCCTGGAGTGGTGGGAGGTTGCATGGCTACACCTTC. Translation: CAWSGGRLHGYTF. The rearrangement joins TRBV30 to TRBJ1-2, with D unclear. CDR1 and CDR2 (germline): GTSNPN, SVGIG (reference sequence). The CDR3 runs 13 residues. V lost 1 base, J lost 6 bases, and 12 bases lay in between.

The V call is TRBV21-1, the J call TRBJ1-4; TRBD1 is taken as the D call from the table, unchecked against the DNA. TRBV21-1 is a documented pseudogene. The CDR3 has 16 amino acids. CDR3 nucleotide sequence: TGTGCCAGCAGCACACCAACAGGGTCCACTAATGAAAAACTGTTTTTT. This translates into CASSTPTGSTNEKLFF.

This rearrangement joins TRBV2 to TRBJ2-5; no definite D call. The CDR3 sequence is 13 residues long. Germline lookup yields CDR1 SNHLY and CDR2 FYNNEI. Trimming stripped 3 bases from V and 5 bases from J, with 10 bases between. The CDR3 spells CASSDSELETQYF. The CDR3, as DNA: TGTGCCAGCAGTGATTCAGAGCTGGAGACCCAGTACTTC.

The gene calls are TRBV2 and TRBJ2-6; possible D gene TRBD1, 6 bases. This CDR3 comprises 13 residues. Per germline, CDR1 SNHLY and CDR2 FYNNEI. Trimming cost V 11 bases and J 4 bases, with 12 bases left between them. As DNA, the CDR3 is TGTGCCGTACAGGGAAGGGGGGCCAACGTCCTGACTTTC. It codes for CAVQGRGANVLTF.

The chain is built from TRBV5-1 and TRBJ2-3, with D perhaps TRBD2 (5 bases). This CDR3 region has 14 residues. V was pared by 2 bases and J by 3 bases, with 10 bases between. CDR1 and CDR2 (germline): SGHRS, YFSETQ. The DNA of the CDR3 is TGCGCCAGCAGCTTCTTCCGAGGGACAGATACGCAGTATTTT. This gives the protein CASSFFRGTDTQYF. Complete variable domain (other parts from reference TRBV5-1 and TRBJ2-3): KAGVTQTPRYLIKTRGQQVTLSCSPISGHRSVSWYQQTPGQGLQFLFEYFSETQRNKGNFPGRFSGRQFSNSRSEMNVSTLELGDSALYLCASSFFRGTDTQYFGPGTRLTVL.

J is TRBJ2-3 and V is TRBV5-6, with D unresolved. Trimming left V 0 bases short and J 5 bases short, with 1 base between. The CDR3 contains 11 residues. Germline V gives CDR1 SGHDT, CDR2 YYEEEE. CDR3 nucleotide sequence: TGTGCCAGCAGCTTGGTAGATACGCAGTATTTT. Protein product: CASSLVDTQYF.

The table lists this clone with a few counts. The rearrangement joins TRBV29-1 to TRBJ2-5; D remains unclear. Matching the DNA end better, TRBJ2-7 makes the J call doubtful. Per germline, CDR1 SQVTM and CDR2 ANQGSEA. The CDR3 runs 12 residues. CDR3 sequence (DNA): TGCAGCGTTGAAGATCTTCTCCACGAGCAGTACTTC. Its translation is CSVEDLLHEQYF.

The chain is built from TRBV28 and TRBJ2-7; 7 bases map to TRBD1. Trimming took 5 bases from V and 2 from J; bases not matched to a gene: 6. The germline gives CDR1 MDHEN, CDR2 SYDVKM. This CDR3 has 14 amino acids. In DNA, the CDR3 is TGTGCCAGCAGTCCCAACAGGGGAACCTACGAGCAGTACTTC. Translating it yields CASSPNRGTYEQYF.

J is TRBJ2-7 and V is TRBV5-1; 8 bases map to TRBD1. V lost 2 bases and J lost 2; bases outside the gene matches: 3. This CDR3 has 14 residues. Germline V gene data show CDR1 as SGHRS and CDR2 as YFSETQ. CDR3 sequence reads: CASSLTGGPYEQYF. In nucleotides, the CDR3 is TGCGCCAGCAGCTTAACAGGGGGGCCCTACGAGCAGTACTTC.

The chain couples TRBV2 to TRBJ2-5; weak D call: TRBD2 (6 bases). The CDR3 length is 13 residues. Trimming took off 6 bases at V and 7 bases at J, with 15 bases between the two ends. Per the germline V gene, CDR1 is SNHLY and CDR2 is FYNNEI. The CDR3 DNA reads as TGTGCCAGCAGCGGCCCCTCCGGGGGGACCCAGTACTTC. Translated: CASSGPSGGTQYF.

This clone has a handful of counts. This chain connects TRBV28 to TRBJ1-6; D is ambiguous. V gave up 3 bases and J gave up 2 bases, with 8 bases separating them. The germline gives CDR1 MDHEN, CDR2 SYDVKM. The CDR3 runs to 15 residues. DNA for the CDR3: TGTGCCAGCAGTTTTGTCACAGCCTATAATTCACCCCTCCACTTT. This encodes CASSFVTAYNSPLHF.

The chain carries TRBV9 and TRBJ2-2, with a weak D call TRBD2 (5 bases). The germline CDR1 and CDR2 sequences are SGDLS and YYNGEE. The CDR3 extends over 16 amino acids. Trimming stripped 0 bases from V and 1 base from J, with 10 bases between. Here the CDR3 reads CASSVGTRRNTGELFF. Here the CDR3 DNA reads TGTGCCAGCAGCGTAGGAACTAGACGGAACACCGGGGAGCTGTTTTTT.

The V and J genes are TRBV5-6 and TRBJ2-7, with unresolved D. Germline V gene sequence: CDR1 SGHDT, CDR2 YYEEEE. The CDR3 runs to 14 residues. V lost 1 base, J lost 0 bases, and 8 bases lay in between. CDR3 nucleotides: TGTGCCAGCAGCTTGACGGCAGGCTCCTACGAGCAGTACTTC. Its translation: CASSLTAGSYEQYF.